The 6 T cell receptor beta chains presented below share a single source sample, sequenced in a study of post-analysis software for immune sequencing data. General study points: In patients, a few TRBV segments were more frequent than in controls, with TRBV5-6, TRBV5-1 and TRBV20-1 among them.

Their antigens are not known. Built from TCR beta cDNA, the libraries had unique molecular identifiers in them. TCRdb reprocessed the PCR reads via MiXCR and lists one record per CDR3 protein. The sample comprises approximately 630,000 distinct CDR3 sequences, 55% to 60% of which are singletons, and 11% rests with the top ten. Material: blood. Receptors were obtained from a girl aged 2-10 years with multiple sclerosis.

The rearrangement uses TRBV7-2 and TRBJ2-1, with 8 bases that match TRBD2. CDR3 size: 15 residues. The germline gives CDR1 SGHTA, CDR2 FQGNSA. Trimming at V came to 6 bases and at J to 3 bases, leaving 7 bases not matched to a gene. The CDR3 nucleotides read TGTGCCAGCAGTTATCGGGAGGGCGGCTACAATGAGCAGTTCTTC. Its protein is CASSYREGGYNEQFF.

The gene calls are TRBV7-2 and TRBJ2-3; D unresolved. Germline V CDR1 and CDR2: SGHTA, FQGNSA. The CDR3 is made up of 14 amino acids. Trimming left V 5 bases short and J 0 bases short, with 9 bases between. CDR3 in amino acids: CASSRQASTDTQYF. CDR3 DNA sequence: TGTGCCAGCAGCCGGCAAGCTAGCACAGATACGCAGTATTTT.

CDR3 amino acids: CAISESRLGDIVHEQYF. CDR3 DNA: TGTGCCATCAGTGAGTCAAGGTTGGGGGATATTGTCCACGAGCAGTACTTC. V usage is TRBV10-3 and J usage is TRBJ2-7, with D perhaps being TRBD1 or TRBD2 (5 bases each). With 0 bases removed from V and 5 bases from J, the gap between germline ends came to 20 bases. CDR3 length: 17 residues. CDR1 is ENHRY and CDR2 is SYGVKD in the germline V gene.

In this sample, this clonotype turned up a few times. The V gene is TRBV9, the J gene TRBJ2-1; TRBD2 aligns across 7 bases. The germline CDR1 and CDR2 sequences are SGDLS and YYNGEE. The J segment lost 0 bases and the V segment lost 0 bases, leaving 3 bases of the junction unmatched. The CDR3 is made up of 16 amino acids. CDR3 coding DNA: TGTGCCAGCAGCGTAGGGGGGGGAAGCTCCTACAATGAGCAGTTCTTC. Protein sequence: CASSVGGGSSYNEQFF.

This clonotype was recorded a few times. The rearrangement links TRBV7-2 to TRBJ2-3; TRBD2 matches at 10 bases. CDR1 is SGHTA, CDR2 FQGNSA, per germline. This CDR3 comprises 14 residues. V was pared by 6 bases and J by 4 bases, with 4 bases of the junction left unmatched. DNA for the CDR3: TGTGCCAGCAGTCCTAGCGGGGGCTCAGATACGCAGTATTTT. As protein: CASSPSGGSDTQYF.

A few counts support this clonotype. The V gene is TRBV7-2, the J gene TRBJ2-5, with D unresolved. Germline assignment: CDR1 SGHTA and CDR2 FQGNSA. The V gene lost 5 bases and the J gene lost 5 bases, with 9 bases spanning the gap. The CDR3 sequence is 12 residues long. The CDR3 region has the DNA TGTGCCAGCAGCATTACCCGGGAGACCCAGTACTTC. It codes for CASSITRETQYF.